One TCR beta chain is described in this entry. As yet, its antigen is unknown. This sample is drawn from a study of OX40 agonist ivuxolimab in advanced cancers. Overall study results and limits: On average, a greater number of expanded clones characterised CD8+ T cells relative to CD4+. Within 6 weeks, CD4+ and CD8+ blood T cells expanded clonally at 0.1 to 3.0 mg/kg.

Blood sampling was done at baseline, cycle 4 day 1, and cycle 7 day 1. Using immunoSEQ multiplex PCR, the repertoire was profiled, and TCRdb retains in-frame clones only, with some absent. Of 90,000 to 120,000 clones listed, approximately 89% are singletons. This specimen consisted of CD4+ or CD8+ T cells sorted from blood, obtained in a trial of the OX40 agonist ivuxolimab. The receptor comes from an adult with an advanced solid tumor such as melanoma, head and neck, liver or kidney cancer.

As DNA, the CDR3 is TGTGCCAGCAGCCGACAGGGCTACGAGCAGTACTTC. Encoded protein: CASSRQGYEQYF. This rearrangement joins TRBV11-3 to TRBJ2-7, with 7 bases lining up with TRBD1. The V gene end was trimmed by 5 bases and the J gene end by 3 bases; junction bases not matched to a gene: 1. The CDR3 is made up of 12 amino acids. CDR1 and CDR2 from the germline V gene are SGHNT and YENEEA. The entire variable domain, with the rest obtained from reference TRBV11-3 and TRBJ2-7, is as follows: EAGVVQSPRYKIIEKKQPVAFWCNPISGHNTLYWYLQNLGQGPELLIRYENEEAVDDSQLPKDRFSAERLKGVDSTLKIQPAELGDSAVYLCASSRQGYEQYFGPGTRLTVT.